This T cell receptor beta chain was sequenced during a study of cytotoxic CD8 clonotypes in ibrutinib-treated CLL. About the research overall: It was after a median 12 months of treatment, range 6 to 36, that response samples were taken.

Study-wide points: Baseline levels were approached again at progression, after clonality had risen at ibrutinib response.

Sequencing used immunoSEQ multiplex PCR; TCRdb keeps in-frame clones, though not all of them. The table lists about 300,000 clones, around 77% of them singletons. Points on this clone: Antigen: not known.

V lost 0 bases and J lost 2, with 12 bases in between. CDR3 length: 16 amino acids. Germline lookup yields CDR1 LNHNV and CDR2 YYDKDF (reference sequence). The V and J genes are TRBV15 and TRBJ2-3, with a tentative D call TRBD2 (5 bases). The sequencing used PBMCs, collected at disease progression, from a patient treated with ibrutinib. The receptor comes from a human donor with chronic lymphocytic leukemia. CDR3 DNA sequence: TGTGCCACCAGCAGAGATCTGGACTCGTTCACAGATACGCAGTATTTT. It yields the protein CATSRDLDSFTDTQYF.